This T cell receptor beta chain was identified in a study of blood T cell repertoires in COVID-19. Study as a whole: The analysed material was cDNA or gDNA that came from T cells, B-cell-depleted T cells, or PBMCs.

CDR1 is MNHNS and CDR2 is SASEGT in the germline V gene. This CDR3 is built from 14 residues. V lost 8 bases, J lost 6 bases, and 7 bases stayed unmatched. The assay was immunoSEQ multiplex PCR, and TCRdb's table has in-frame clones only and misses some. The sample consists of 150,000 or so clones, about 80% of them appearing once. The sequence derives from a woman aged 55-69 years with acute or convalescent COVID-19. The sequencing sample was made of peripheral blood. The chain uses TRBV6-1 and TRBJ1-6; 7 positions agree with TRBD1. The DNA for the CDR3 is TGTGCCAGCTATAACCGGGACAGTAATTCACCCCTCCACTTT. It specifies CASYNRDSNSPLHF.